This T cell receptor beta chain was retrieved from a study of T cells in Graves' hyperthyroidism and ophthalmopathy (dated by TCRdb to about 2019). Turning to the overall study: Peripheral blood samples were taken at the time of initial diagnosis, prior to any treatment. To identify TCR V-J signatures that set the groups apart, the researchers used a discovery cohort of 100 or so patients, made up of under 45 with Graves' ophthalmopathy and 55 to 65 with stable Graves' hyperthyroidism. An independent validation cohort of some 18 hyperthyroidism patients and some 15 patients who later progressed to ophthalmopathy tested prospective prediction of ophthalmopathy. The approximately 98 discovery patients were randomly divided into training and test sets at a 7:3 ratio. In about 6 Graves' hyperthyroidism patients, the study also compared T-cell repertoires from thyroid tissue with T-cell repertoires from blood. After blood sampling, hyperthyroidism patients were treated with methimazole at a starting dose of 30 mg daily, and ophthalmopathy patients were treated with high-dose intravenous methylprednisolone. TCR Vbeta CDR3 sequencing of 130 to 150 peripheral blood samples (over 40 ophthalmopathy, roughly 74 hyperthyroidism and some 17 progressor patients) is reported in the paper.

This clonotype has a count of ten or more. Its antigen is unknown. The sample holds no much larger clone one base away, and base qualities are not on file. Graves' hyperthyroidism was defined as stable when no progression to ophthalmopathy occurred over 18 months of follow-up. Hyperthyroidism patients were newly diagnosed, with disease duration under 2 months, and aged 18 to 65 years. Any patient with an uncontrolled infection, another autoimmune disease, pregnancy or lactation was excluded. Diagnoses relied on clinical symptoms, serum thyroxine and TRAb, thyroid ultrasound and orbital computed tomography. PBMCs were isolated from 10 ml of fresh peripheral blood by Ficoll-Paque density gradient centrifugation. Total RNA was extracted using Trizol reagent, and RNA quality was assessed on an Agilent 2100 Bioanalyzer. The paper as a whole reports these results and caveats: A model built on a 13 V-J signature distinguished ophthalmopathy from stable hyperthyroidism, reaching over 85% sensitivity and 81.08% specificity in cross-validation and 80%/75% in testing. In validation, the model predicted progression to ophthalmopathy with 65% to 71% sensitivity and roughly 72% specificity, a median of about six months before onset. Most expanded thyroid clonotypes (frequency above 0.001) were also detected in blood, suggesting blood repertoires may reflect thyroid immune responses. Sample size was not statistically predetermined, and investigators were not blinded to group allocation.

The TCR beta CDR3 regions were amplified from the RNA transcripts. The TCR CDR3 was subjected to a first round of RT-PCR using the HTBI primer set and the Qiagen OneStep RT-PCR kit. Libraries were constructed in a second round of multiplex PCR, after which size selection and purification were carried out. Sequencing of the libraries was done on an Illumina HiSeq2000 using paired-end 100 bp reads. The authors processed their data as follows. SOAPnuke was used to process the raw data, removing reads that contained adapters or uncalled bases, had a mean Phred below 15, or lacked an exact match to the constant primer or identifier. COPE v1.2.5 was used to merge the high-quality paired reads, and each unique nucleotide sequence was defined as a clonotype. MiTCR v1.1 was used to align clonotypes to the IMGT TRBV, TRBD and TRBJ reference segments. Analysis was restricted to V-J combinations with a frequency above 0.0001, which covered roughly 99% of repertoires. A TCS score was defined as the ratio of F50 (clonal expansion) to E x V (chaos), with BLOSUM62-based TCRdist applied between CDR3 peptides within each V-J. Welch's t-statistics and random forest reduced around 520 V-J features to 13, which were used in a naive Bayes classifier (R e1071). TCRdb trimmed public reads at Q25 via fastp, called clones via MiXCR and kept in-frame beta chains. Each entry merges the rows of one CDR3 protein and shows their most common DNA and genes. These V and J calls derive from TCRdb rather than the authors' analysis. Counted in this sample were about 550,000 distinct CDR3 sequences; less than 25% of them appeared once. The ten largest clones capture around a quarter of the sample.

The sequence derives from a young man with Graves' hyperthyroidism. Sequencing input: blood.

The CDR3 loop reads CAGRGGATEAFF. The bases read TGTGCCGGAAGGGGGGGGGCGACTGAAGCTTTCTTT. The rearrangement combines TRBV30 with TRBJ1-1, and possibly TRBD1, on 6 matching bases. Counted from cysteine to phenylalanine, this CDR3 has 12 amino acids. Of the read, only the CDR3 DNA is kept; its 36 bases are in frame from base 1. Trimming at the junction amounts to 8 bases on V and 5 bases on J, and the germline ends lie 15 bases apart. CDR1 GTSNPN and CDR2 SVGIG are derived from the germline V gene (reference sequence).